This T cell receptor beta chain originates from a study of blood T cell repertoires in COVID-19. This CDR3 region has 15 residues. The germline V gene encodes CDR1 MDHEN and CDR2 SYDVKM. How the authors handled the data: The authors estimated nucleated cell counts from reference gene primer amplification. Using immunoSEQ multiplex PCR, the repertoire was profiled, and TCRdb retains in-frame clones only, with some absent. D and trimming were read from the DNA, whereas the V and J calls and clone size are those reported in that table. This sample has some 130,000 clones, with about 70% found just once. A word on this clone: Relative to the germline gene, one junction end is altered; a read error may explain this.

The source of this sequence is a woman in her 70s with acute or convalescent COVID-19. The chain uses TRBV28 and TRBJ1-6, with D possibly being TRBD1 (6 bases). The material sequenced was peripheral blood. The CDR3 DNA reads as TGTGCCAGCAGTTCGTTGGGACACGAGAATTCAGCCCTCCACTTT. It is translated as CASSSLGHENSALHF.